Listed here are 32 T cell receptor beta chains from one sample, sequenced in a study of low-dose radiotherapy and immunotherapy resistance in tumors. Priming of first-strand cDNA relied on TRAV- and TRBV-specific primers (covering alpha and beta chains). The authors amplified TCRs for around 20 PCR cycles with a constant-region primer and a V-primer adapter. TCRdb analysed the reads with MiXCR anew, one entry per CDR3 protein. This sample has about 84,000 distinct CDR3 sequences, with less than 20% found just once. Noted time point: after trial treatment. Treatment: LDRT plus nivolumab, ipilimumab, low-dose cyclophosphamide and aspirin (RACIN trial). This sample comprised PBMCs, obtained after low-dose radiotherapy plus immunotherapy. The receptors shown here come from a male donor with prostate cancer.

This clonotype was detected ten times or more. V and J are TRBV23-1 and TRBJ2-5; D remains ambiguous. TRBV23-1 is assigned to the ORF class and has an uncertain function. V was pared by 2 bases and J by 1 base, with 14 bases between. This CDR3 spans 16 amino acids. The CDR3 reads CASSQPSLSSQETQYF. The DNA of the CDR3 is TGCGCCAGCAGTCAACCCTCTCTGTCGTCCCAAGAGACCCAGTACTTC.

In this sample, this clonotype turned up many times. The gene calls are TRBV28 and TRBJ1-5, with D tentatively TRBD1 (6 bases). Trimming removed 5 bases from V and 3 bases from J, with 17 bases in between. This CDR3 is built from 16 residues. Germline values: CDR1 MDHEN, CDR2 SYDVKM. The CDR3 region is CASSLLTGADNQPQHF. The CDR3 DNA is TGTGCCAGCAGTCTTCTCACGGGGGCGGACAATCAGCCCCAGCATTTT.

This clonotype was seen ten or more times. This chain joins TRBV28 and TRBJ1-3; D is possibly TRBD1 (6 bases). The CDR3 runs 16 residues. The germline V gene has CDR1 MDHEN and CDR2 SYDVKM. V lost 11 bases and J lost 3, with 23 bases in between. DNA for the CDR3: TGTGCCGTCTCTCCTATAGGGGGGGCGGGTGGAAACACCATATATTTT. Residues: CAVSPIGGAGGNTIYF.

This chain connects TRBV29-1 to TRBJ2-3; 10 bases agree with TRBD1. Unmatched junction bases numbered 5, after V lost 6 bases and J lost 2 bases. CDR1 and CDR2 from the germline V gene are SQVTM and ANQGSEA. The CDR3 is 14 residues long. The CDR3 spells CSVAGTGATDTQYF. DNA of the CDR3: TGCAGCGTGGCGGGGACAGGGGCCACAGATACGCAGTATTTT.

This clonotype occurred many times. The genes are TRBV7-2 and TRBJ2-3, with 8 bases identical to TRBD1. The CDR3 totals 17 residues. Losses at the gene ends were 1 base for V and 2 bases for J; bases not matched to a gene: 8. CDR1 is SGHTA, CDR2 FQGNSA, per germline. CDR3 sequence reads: CASSLEPTGGFTDTQYF. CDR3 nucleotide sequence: TGTGCCAGCAGCTTAGAACCTACAGGGGGTTTCACAGATACGCAGTATTTT.

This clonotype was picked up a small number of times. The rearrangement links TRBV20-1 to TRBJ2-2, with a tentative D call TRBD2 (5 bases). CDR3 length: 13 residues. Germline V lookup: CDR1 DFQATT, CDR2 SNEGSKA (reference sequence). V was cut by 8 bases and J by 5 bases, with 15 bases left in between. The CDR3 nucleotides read TGCAGTCTCGATAGTGAGGGAACCGGGGAGCTGTTTTTT. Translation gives CSLDSEGTGELFF.

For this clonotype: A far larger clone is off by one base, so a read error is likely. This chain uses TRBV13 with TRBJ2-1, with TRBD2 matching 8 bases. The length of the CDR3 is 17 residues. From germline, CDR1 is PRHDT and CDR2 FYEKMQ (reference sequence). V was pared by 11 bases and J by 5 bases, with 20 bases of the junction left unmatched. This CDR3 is CAAPEVAFGRAHNEQFF. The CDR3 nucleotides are TGTGCCGCCCCTGAGGTAGCCTTCGGGAGGGCTCACAATGAGCAGTTCTTC.

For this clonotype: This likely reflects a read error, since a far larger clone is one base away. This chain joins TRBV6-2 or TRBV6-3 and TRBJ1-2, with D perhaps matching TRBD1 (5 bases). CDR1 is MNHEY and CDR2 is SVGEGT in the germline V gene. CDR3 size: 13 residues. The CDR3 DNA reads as TGTGCCAGCAGCGGGGCCTCGGGCTATGCCTACACCTTC. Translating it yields CASSGASGYAYTF.

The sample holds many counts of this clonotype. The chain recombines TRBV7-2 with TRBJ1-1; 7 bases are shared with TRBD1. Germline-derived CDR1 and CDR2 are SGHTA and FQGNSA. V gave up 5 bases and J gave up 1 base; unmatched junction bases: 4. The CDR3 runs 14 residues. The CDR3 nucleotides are TGTGCCAGCAGCGCAGGGGGGGGGAACACTGAAGCTTTCTTT. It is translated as CASSAGGGNTEAFF. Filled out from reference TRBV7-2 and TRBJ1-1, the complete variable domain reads GAGVSQSPSNKVTEKGKDVELRCDPISGHTALYWYRQSLGQGLEFLIYFQGNSAPDKSGLPSDRFSAERTGGSVSTLTIQRTQQEDSAVYLCASSAGGGNTEAFFGQGTRLTVV.

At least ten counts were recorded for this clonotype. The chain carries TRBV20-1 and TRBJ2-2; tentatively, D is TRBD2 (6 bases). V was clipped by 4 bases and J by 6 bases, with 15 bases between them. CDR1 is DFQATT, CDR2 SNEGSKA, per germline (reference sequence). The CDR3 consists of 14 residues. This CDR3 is CSAMFPGGAGELFF. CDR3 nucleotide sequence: TGCAGTGCTATGTTCCCTGGCGGGGCCGGGGAGCTGTTTTTT.

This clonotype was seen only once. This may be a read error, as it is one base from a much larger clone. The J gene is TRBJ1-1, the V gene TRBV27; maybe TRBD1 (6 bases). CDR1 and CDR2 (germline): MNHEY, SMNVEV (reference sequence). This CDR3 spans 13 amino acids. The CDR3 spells CASGLWGLTEAFF. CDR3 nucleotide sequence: TGTGCCAGCGGTTTATGGGGGCTCACTGAAGCTTTCTTT.

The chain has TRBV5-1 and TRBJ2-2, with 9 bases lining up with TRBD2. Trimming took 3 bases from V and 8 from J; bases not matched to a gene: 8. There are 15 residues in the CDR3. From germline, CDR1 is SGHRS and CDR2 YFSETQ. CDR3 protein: CASSSRTSDGGELFF. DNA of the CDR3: TGCGCCAGCAGCTCCAGGACTAGCGATGGGGGGGAGCTGTTTTTT.

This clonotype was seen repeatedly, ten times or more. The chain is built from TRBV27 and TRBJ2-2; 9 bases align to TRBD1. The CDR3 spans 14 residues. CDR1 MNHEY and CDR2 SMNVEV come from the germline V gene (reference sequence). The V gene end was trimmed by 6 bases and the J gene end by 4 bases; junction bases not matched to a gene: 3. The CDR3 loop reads CASSEQGATGELFF. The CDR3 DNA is TGTGCCAGCAGCGAACAGGGGGCCACCGGGGAGCTGTTTTTT.

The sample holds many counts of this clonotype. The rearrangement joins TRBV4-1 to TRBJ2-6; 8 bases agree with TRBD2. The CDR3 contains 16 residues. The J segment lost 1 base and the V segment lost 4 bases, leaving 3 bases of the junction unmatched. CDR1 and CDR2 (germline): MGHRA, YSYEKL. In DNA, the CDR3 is TGCGCCAGCAGCCTCACGGGGGGGTCTGGGGCCAACGTCCTGACTTTC. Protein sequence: CASSLTGGSGANVLTF.

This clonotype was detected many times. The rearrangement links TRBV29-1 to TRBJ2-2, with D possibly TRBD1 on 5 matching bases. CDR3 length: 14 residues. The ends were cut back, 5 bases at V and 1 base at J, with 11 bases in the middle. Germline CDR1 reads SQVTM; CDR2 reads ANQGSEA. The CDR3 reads CSVQSGLNTGELFF. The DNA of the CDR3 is TGCAGCGTTCAATCAGGGTTGAACACCGGGGAGCTGTTTTTT.

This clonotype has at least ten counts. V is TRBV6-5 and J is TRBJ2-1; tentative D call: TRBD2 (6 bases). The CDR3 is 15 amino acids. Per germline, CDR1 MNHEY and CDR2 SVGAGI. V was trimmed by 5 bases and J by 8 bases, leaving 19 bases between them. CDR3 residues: CASSEAVAGIDEQFF. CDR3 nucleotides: TGTGCCAGCAGTGAAGCGGTGGCGGGGATTGATGAGCAGTTCTTC.

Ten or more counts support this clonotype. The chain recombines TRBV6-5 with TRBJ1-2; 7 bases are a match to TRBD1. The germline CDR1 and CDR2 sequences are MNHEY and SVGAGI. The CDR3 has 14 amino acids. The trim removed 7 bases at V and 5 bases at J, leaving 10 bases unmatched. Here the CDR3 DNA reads TGTGCCAGCACCACGACAGGGCGGCAGTATGGCTACACCTTC. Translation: CASTTTGRQYGYTF.

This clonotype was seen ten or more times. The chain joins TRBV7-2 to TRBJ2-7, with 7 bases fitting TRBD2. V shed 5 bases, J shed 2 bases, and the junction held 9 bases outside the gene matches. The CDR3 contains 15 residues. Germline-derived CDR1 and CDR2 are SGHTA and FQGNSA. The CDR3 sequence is CASSTTGGGTYEQYF. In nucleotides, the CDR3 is TGTGCCAGCAGCACCACGGGCGGGGGAACCTACGAGCAGTACTTC.

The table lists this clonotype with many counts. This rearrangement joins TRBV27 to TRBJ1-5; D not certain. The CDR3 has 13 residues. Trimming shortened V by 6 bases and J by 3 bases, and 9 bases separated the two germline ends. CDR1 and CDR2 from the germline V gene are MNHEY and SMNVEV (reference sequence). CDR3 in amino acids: CASSPLINQPQHF. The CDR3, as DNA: TGTGCCAGCAGCCCGTTGATCAATCAGCCCCAGCATTTT.

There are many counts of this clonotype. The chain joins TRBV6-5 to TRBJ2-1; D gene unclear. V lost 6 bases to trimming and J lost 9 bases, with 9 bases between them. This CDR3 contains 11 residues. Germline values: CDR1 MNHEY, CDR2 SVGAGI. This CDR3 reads CASRSSREQFF. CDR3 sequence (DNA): TGTGCCAGCAGGTCCAGCCGTGAGCAGTTCTTC.

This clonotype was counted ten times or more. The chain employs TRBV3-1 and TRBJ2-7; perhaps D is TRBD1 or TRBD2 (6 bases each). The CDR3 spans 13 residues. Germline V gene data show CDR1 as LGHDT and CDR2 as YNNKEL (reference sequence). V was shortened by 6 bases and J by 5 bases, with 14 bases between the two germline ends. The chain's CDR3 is CASRSRGLNEQYF. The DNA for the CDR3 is TGTGCCAGCAGGAGCCGGGGGCTTAACGAGCAGTACTTC.

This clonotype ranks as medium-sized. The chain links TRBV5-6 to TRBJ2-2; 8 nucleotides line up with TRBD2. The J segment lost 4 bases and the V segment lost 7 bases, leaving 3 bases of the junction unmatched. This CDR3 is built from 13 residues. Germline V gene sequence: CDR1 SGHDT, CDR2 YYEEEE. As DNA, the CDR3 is TGTGCCAGCCTCGCGGGGGGCACCGGGGAGCTGTTTTTT. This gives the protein CASLAGGTGELFF.

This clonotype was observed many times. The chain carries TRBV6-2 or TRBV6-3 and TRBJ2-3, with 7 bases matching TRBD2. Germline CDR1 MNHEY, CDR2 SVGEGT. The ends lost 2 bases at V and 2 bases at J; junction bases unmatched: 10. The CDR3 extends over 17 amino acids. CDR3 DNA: TGTGCCAGCAGTTACGGGACCGGGACTACCGTCACAGATACGCAGTATTTT. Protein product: CASSYGTGTTVTDTQYF.

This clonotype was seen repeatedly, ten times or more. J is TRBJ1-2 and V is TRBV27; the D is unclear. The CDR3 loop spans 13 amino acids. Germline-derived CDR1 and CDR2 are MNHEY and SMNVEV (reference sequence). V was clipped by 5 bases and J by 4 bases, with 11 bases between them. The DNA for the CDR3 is TGTGCCAGCAGTATCGCAGGTGCCTATGGCTACACCTTC. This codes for CASSIAGAYGYTF.

CDR3 nucleotide sequence: TGTGCCAGCAGCTCAATGGGGGGGCAAGAGACCCAGTACTTC. This encodes CASSSMGGQETQYF. This sequence joins TRBV7-2 and TRBJ2-5, with TRBD2 identical over 7 bases. The junction had 4 bases not matched to a gene; V was cut back by 4 bases and J by 2 bases. This CDR3 contains 14 residues. Germline-derived CDR1 and CDR2 are SGHTA and FQGNSA.

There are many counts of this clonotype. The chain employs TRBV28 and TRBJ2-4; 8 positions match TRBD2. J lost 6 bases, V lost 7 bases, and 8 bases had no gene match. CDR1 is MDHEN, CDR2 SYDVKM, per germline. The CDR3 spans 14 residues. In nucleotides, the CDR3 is TGTGCCAGCATCCCTAGCGGGCCCGGAAACATTCAGTACTTC. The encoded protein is CASIPSGPGNIQYF.

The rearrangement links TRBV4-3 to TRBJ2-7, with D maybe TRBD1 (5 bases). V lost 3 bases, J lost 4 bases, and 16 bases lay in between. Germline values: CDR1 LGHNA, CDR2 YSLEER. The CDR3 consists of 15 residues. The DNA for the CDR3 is TGCGCCAGCAGCCACTTTGACAGAGAAGGGTACGAGCAGTACTTC. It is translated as CASSHFDREGYEQYF.

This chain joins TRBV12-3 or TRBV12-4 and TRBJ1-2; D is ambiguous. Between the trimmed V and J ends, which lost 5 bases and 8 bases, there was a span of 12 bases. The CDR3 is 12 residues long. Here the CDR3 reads CASSPGWRGYTF. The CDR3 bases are TGTGCCAGCAGTCCCGGTTGGAGGGGCTACACCTTC.

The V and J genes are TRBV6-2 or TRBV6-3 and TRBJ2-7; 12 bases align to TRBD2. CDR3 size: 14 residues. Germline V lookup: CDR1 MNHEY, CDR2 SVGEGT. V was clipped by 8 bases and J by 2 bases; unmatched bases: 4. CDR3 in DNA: TGTGCCAGCGCACTAGCGGGAGGTCCCTACGAGCAGTACTTC. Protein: CASALAGGPYEQYF.

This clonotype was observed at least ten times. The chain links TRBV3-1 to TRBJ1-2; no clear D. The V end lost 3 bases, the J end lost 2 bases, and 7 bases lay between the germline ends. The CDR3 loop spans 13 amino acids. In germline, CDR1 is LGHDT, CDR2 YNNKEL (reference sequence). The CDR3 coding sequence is TGTGCCAGCAGCCATGCGCACAACTATGGCTACACCTTC. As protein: CASSHAHNYGYTF. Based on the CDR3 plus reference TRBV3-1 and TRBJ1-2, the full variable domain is DTAVSQTPKYLVTQMGNDKSIKCEQNLGHDTMYWYKQDSKKFLKIMFSYNNKELIINETVPNRFSPKSPDKAHLNLHINSLELGDSAVYFCASSHAHNYGYTFGSGTRLTVV.

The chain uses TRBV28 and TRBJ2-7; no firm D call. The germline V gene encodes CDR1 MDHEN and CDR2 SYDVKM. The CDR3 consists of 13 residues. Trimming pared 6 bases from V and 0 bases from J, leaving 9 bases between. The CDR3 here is CASRWQNSYEQYF. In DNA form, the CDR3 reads TGTGCCAGCAGGTGGCAGAACTCCTACGAGCAGTACTTC.

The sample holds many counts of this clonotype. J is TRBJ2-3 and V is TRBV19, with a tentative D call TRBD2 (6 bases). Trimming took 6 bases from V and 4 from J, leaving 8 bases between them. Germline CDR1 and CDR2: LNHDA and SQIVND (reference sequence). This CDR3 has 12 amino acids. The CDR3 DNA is TGTGCCAGTAGCGGGAGCGCAGATACGCAGTATTTT. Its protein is CASSGSADTQYF.